This passage covers 25 T cell receptor beta chains from one sample sequenced in a study of post-analysis software for immune sequencing data (dated by TCRdb to between 2014 and 2017). On the study overall, not on this receptor specifically: Significantly higher frequencies in patients than in controls were found for roughly 5 TRBV segments, including TRBV5-6, TRBV5-1 and TRBV20-1.

These receptors' antigens are unknown. Library preparation used PCR. These reads were obtained on an Illumina HiSeq 2500. Unique molecular identifiers were incorporated into TCR beta cDNA libraries to reduce PCR and sequencing biases. Clones were called with MiXCR by TCRdb after fastp trimmed the public reads at Q25, and only in-frame beta chains were retained. Every distinct CDR3 protein forms one entry, paired with its most common genes and DNA. The sample table lists 600,000 to 700,000 distinct CDR3 sequences, roughly three fifths of them with a count of one. Together, the top ten hold roughly 10% of the sample. The specimen was blood. The receptors stem from a girl under 10 years old with multiple sclerosis.

This clonotype was seen more than once but under ten times. The chain is built from TRBV7-4 and TRBJ1-2; no firm D call. Germline CDR1 reads SGHVT; CDR2 reads SQSDAQ. V lost 4 bases and J 4 bases, leaving 16 bases between the germline ends. This CDR3 region has 15 residues. The CDR3 coding sequence is TGTGCCAGCAGCTCCCGGGCCCCAGTTGGCTATGGCTACACCTTC. This codes for CASSSRAPVGYGYTF.

This clonotype has a handful of counts. The chain recombines TRBV27 with TRBJ1-2, with 9 nucleotides matching TRBD1. After removal of 4 bases from V and 6 bases from J, the junction contained 15 bases not matched to a gene. The CDR3 length is 17 residues. Germline lookup yields CDR1 MNHEY and CDR2 SMNVEV (reference sequence). As DNA, the CDR3 is TGTGCCAGCAGTTCACCGGGGCTTGGACAGGGGAAGGATGGCTACACCTTC. This encodes CASSSPGLGQGKDGYTF.

This clonotype was seen once. This sequence joins TRBV5-1 and TRBJ2-7; D remains ambiguous. This CDR3 comprises 14 residues. The germline V gene encodes CDR1 SGHRS and CDR2 YFSETQ. V lost 0 bases to trimming and J lost 3 bases, with 10 bases between them. The CDR3 loop is CASSLGSTGYEQYF. CDR3 bases: TGCGCCAGCAGCTTGGGGTCGACGGGCTACGAGCAGTACTTC.

As to this clonotype: One end of the junction varies from germline; a read error may be responsible. The chain combines TRBV20-1 with TRBJ2-1; perhaps TRBD2 as D (5 bases). The V gene's germline CDR1 is DFQATT and CDR2 SNEGSKA (reference sequence). The CDR3 runs 15 residues. The CDR3 bases are TGCAGTGATAGAGGAGGAGTGAGCTCCTACAATGAGCAGTTCTTC. Amino acids: CSDRGGVSSYNEQFF.

A remark on this clonotype: The junction and the germline gene differ at one end; a read error may be behind it. This chain joins TRBV7-9 and TRBJ2-7; the D gene is possibly TRBD1 (6 bases). The germline gives CDR1 SEHNR, CDR2 FQNEAQ (reference sequence). This CDR3 comprises 14 residues. The CDR3 region is CANSPPGALYEQYF. In DNA form, the CDR3 reads TGTGCCAACAGCCCTCCAGGGGCCCTCTACGAGCAGTACTTC.

This clonotype was seen only a few times. The chain couples TRBV4-1 to TRBJ2-5; D might be TRBD1 (8 bases). The CDR3 totals 14 residues. The V end lost 3 bases, the J end lost 4 bases, and 12 bases lay between the germline ends. Germline V lookup: CDR1 MGHRA, CDR2 YSYEKL. DNA for the CDR3: TGCGCCAGCAGCCAGAACAGGGGGGGAGAGACCCAGTACTTC. Translated, it gives CASSQNRGGETQYF.

The V gene is TRBV5-5, the J gene TRBJ1-1; no reliable D call. V dropped 4 bases and J dropped 6 bases, with 10 bases sitting between them. Per the germline V gene, CDR1 is SGHKS and CDR2 is YYEKEE (reference sequence). CDR3 length: 12 amino acids. The CDR3: CASSLVFSEAFF. The CDR3 DNA reads as TGTGCCAGCAGCCTAGTTTTCTCTGAAGCTTTCTTT. Full variable domain (missing parts from reference TRBV5-5 and TRBJ1-1): DAGVTQSPTHLIKTRGQQVTLRCSPISGHKSVSWYQQVLGQGPQFIFQYYEKEERGRGNFPDRFSARQFPNYSSELNVNALLLGDSALYLCASSLVFSEAFFGQGTRLTVV.

This sequence joins TRBV27 and TRBJ2-4, with TRBD2 matching 7 bases. Judging by the DNA end, TRBJ2-7 fits better; the J call may be wrong. CDR1 is MNHEY and CDR2 is SMNVEV in the germline V gene (reference sequence). The CDR3 contains 16 residues. Here the CDR3 reads CASGSGANGHPYEQYF. The CDR3 DNA is TGTGCCAGCGGAAGCGGGGCCAACGGTCATCCCTACGAGCAGTACTTC.

V gene TRBV2 combines with J gene TRBJ2-3; 13 nucleotides align to TRBD2. Losses at the gene ends were 8 bases for V and 2 bases for J; bases not matched to a gene: 1. This CDR3 contains 14 residues. Germline-derived CDR1 and CDR2 are SNHLY and FYNNEI. Here the CDR3 DNA reads TGTGCCAGCGGGACTAGCGGGAACACAGATACGCAGTATTTT. This gives the protein CASGTSGNTDTQYF. Full variable domain (rest looked up from reference TRBV2 and TRBJ2-3): EPEVTQTPSHQVTQMGQEVILRCVPISNHLYFYWYRQILGQKVEFLVSFYNNEISEKSEIFDDQFSVERPDGSNFTLKIRSTKLEDSAMYFCASGTSGNTDTQYFGPGTRLTVL.

Remarks on this clonotype: One end of the junction is discordant with germline, which a read error may explain. The V and J genes are TRBV5-1 and TRBJ2-2, with 10 bases lining up with TRBD2. The CDR3 is 17 residues long. Germline assignment: CDR1 SGHRS and CDR2 YFSETQ. In DNA, the CDR3 is TGCGCCAGCGGCTTGGAGCTAGCGGGAGCTGAAATCGGGGAGCTGTTTTTT. It codes for CASGLELAGAEIGELFF.

The table lists this clonotype with a few counts. The gene calls are TRBV28 and TRBJ2-7; TRBD2 agrees at 12 bases. J gave up 2 bases and V 2 bases, and 10 bases lay outside the gene matches. CDR3 size: 18 residues. Germline assignment: CDR1 MDHEN and CDR2 SYDVKM. The CDR3 protein is CASSLTGGLAGYPYEQYF. CDR3 in DNA: TGTGCCAGCAGTTTAACAGGTGGACTAGCGGGGTACCCCTACGAGCAGTACTTC. The whole variable domain, remainder taken from reference TRBV28 and TRBJ2-7, is DVKVTQSSRYLVKRTGEKVFLECVQDMDHENMFWYRQDPGLGLRLIYFSYDVKMKEKGDIPEGYSVSREKKERFSLILESASTNQTSMYLCASSLTGGLAGYPYEQYFGPGTRLTVT.

The chain carries TRBV6-2 or TRBV6-3 and TRBJ2-5; 9 nucleotides line up with TRBD1. Trimming took 7 bases from V and 5 from J; bases not matched to a gene: 5. The length of the CDR3 is 13 residues. Germline V CDR1 and CDR2: MNHEY, SVGEGT. The CDR3 nucleotides are TGTGCCAGCAAGAGACAGGGGGACGAGACCCAGTACTTC. Its protein is CASKRQGDETQYF.

This rearrangement joins TRBV4-3 to TRBJ1-2, with a possible D match to TRBD1 (6 bases). The V end lost 0 bases, the J end lost 6 bases, and 11 bases lay between the germline ends. This CDR3 region has 14 residues. Germline CDR1 is LGHNA and CDR2 is YSLEER. CDR3 residues: CASSQDARGHGYTF. The CDR3 DNA sequence: TGCGCCAGCAGCCAAGATGCCAGGGGACATGGCTACACCTTC.

This chain connects TRBV29-1 to TRBJ2-3; 7 nucleotides align to TRBD2. Germline V gene data show CDR1 as SQVTM and CDR2 as ANQGSEA. The CDR3 is 16 amino acids. Germline trimming cut 4 bases from V and 4 bases from J; bases unmatched to any gene: 14. The CDR3 nucleotides are TGCAGCGTTGTAGAAGGCCTAGCGGTGGCCGCAGATACGCAGTATTTT. It codes for CSVVEGLAVAADTQYF.

The chain combines TRBV27 with TRBJ2-3, with 7 bases fitting TRBD1. In germline, CDR1 is MNHEY, CDR2 SMNVEV (reference sequence). J gave up 1 base and V 4 bases, and 14 bases lay outside the gene matches. The CDR3 consists of 18 residues. The CDR3 DNA reads TGTGCCAGCAGTTCCCCTGCGATCAGGGGGATAGGCACAGATACGCAGTATTTT. The encoded protein is CASSSPAIRGIGTDTQYF.

At least ten counts were recorded for this clonotype. This rearrangement joins TRBV7-6 to TRBJ2-3; D ambiguous. Germline CDR1 and CDR2: SGHVS and FNYEAQ. V lost 0 bases and J 2 bases, leaving 9 bases between the germline ends. The CDR3 runs 15 residues. The CDR3: CASSLAGQHTDTQYF. The CDR3 DNA follows: TGTGCCAGCAGCTTAGCGGGTCAACACACAGATACGCAGTATTTT.

The chain has TRBV5-1 and TRBJ2-7; D gene uncertain. Trimming took off 0 bases at V and 4 bases at J, with 11 bases between the two ends. CDR3 length: 14 residues. The germline CDR1 and CDR2 sequences are SGHRS and YFSETQ. The CDR3: CASSLAVGNYEQYF. CDR3 coding DNA: TGCGCCAGCAGCTTGGCAGTCGGAAATTACGAGCAGTACTTC.

This chain links TRBV6-1 with TRBJ2-1, with D tentatively TRBD1 or TRBD2 (6 bases each). TRBJ2-7 matches the DNA end more closely, so the J call is doubtful. Germline CDR1 and CDR2: MNHNS and SASEGT. CDR3 length: 13 amino acids. DNA of the CDR3: TGTGCCAGTTCGACAGGCCTGGGGGGCGAGCAGTACTTC. Its translation: CASSTGLGGEQYF.

The chain carries TRBV29-1 and TRBJ2-7; 12 bases match TRBD1. Germline V gene sequence: CDR1 SQVTM, CDR2 ANQGSEA. Trimming took 4 bases from V and 3 from J; bases not matched to a gene: 13. The CDR3 runs 17 residues. The CDR3 region has the DNA TGCAGCGTTGTCGGGACAGGGGGCAAGAGAGGAGGCTACGAGCAGTACTTC. Amino acids: CSVVGTGGKRGGYEQYF.

The chain has TRBV5-1 and TRBJ1-1, with D perhaps matching TRBD1 (5 bases). Trimming removed 3 bases from V and 4 bases from J, with 16 bases in between. The CDR3 extends over 15 amino acids. CDR1 and CDR2 (germline): SGHRS, YFSETQ. CDR3 region: CASSSDSGSGTEAFF. The CDR3 bases are TGCGCCAGCAGCTCTGACAGTGGTTCGGGCACTGAAGCTTTCTTT.

The chain recombines TRBV9 with TRBJ2-1; 9 nucleotides match TRBD1. V shed 1 base and J 7 bases; nucleotides not matched to a gene: 9. Looked up from germline, CDR1 is SGDLS and CDR2 is YYNGEE. This CDR3 contains 16 residues. CDR3 nucleotides: TGTGCCAGCAGCGTACCTCGGGGACAGGGACGGAATGAGCAGTTCTTC. It encodes CASSVPRGQGRNEQFF.

This clonotype was observed a handful of times. This chain connects TRBV12-3 or TRBV12-4 to TRBJ2-3, with TRBD2 matching over 7 bases. The CDR3 length is 13 residues. V shed 4 bases, J shed 5 bases, and the junction held 3 bases outside the gene matches. CDR3 nucleotides: TGTGCCAGCAGTTGGAGGGAGGGAGATACGCAGTATTTT. Residues: CASSWREGDTQYF.

The chain employs TRBV10-2 and TRBJ2-3, with no clear D. The V gene's germline CDR1 is WSHSY and CDR2 SAAADI. The CDR3 is made up of 13 amino acids. Trimming stripped 0 bases from V and 8 bases from J, with 9 bases between. This CDR3 is CASSESSPSTQYF. As DNA, the CDR3 is TGCGCCAGCAGTGAGTCGAGTCCTTCTACGCAGTATTTT.

The V call is TRBV29-1, the J call TRBJ1-2; 8 bases are a match to TRBD1. Unmatched junction bases numbered 0, after V lost 4 bases and J lost 5 bases. This CDR3 is built from 11 residues. From germline, CDR1 is SQVTM and CDR2 ANQGSEA. The CDR3 DNA reads as TGCAGCGTTGGACAGGGGTATGGCTACACCTTC. Translating gives CSVGQGYGYTF.

This chain connects TRBV10-3 to TRBJ1-1; D is perhaps TRBD1 (6 bases). This CDR3 contains 12 residues. Trimming stripped 6 bases from V and 5 bases from J, with 10 bases between. The V gene's germline CDR1 is ENHRY and CDR2 SYGVKD. DNA of the CDR3: TGTGCCATCAGCAAGGGGGGAACTGAAGCTTTCTTT. The encoded protein is CAISKGGTEAFF.